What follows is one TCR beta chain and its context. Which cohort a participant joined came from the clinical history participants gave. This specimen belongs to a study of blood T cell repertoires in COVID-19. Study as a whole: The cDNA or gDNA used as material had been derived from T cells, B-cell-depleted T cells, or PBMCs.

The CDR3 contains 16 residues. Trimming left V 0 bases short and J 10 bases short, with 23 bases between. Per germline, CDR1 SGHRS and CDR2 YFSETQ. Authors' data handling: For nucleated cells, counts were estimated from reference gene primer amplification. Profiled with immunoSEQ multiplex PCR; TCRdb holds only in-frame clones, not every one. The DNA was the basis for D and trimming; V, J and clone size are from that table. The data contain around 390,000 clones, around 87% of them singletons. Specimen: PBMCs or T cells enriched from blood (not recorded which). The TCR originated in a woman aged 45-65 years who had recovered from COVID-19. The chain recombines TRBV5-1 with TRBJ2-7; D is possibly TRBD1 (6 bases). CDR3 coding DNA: TGCGCCAGCAGCTTGGAACCCGGGACATCGAGTCCGGGACAGTACTTC. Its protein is CASSLEPGTSSPGQYF.